Listed here are 5 T cell receptor beta chains from one sample, sequenced in a study of spatial heterogeneity in lung cancer. MiXCR was run by TCRdb on the 5' RACE reads, yielding one entry per CDR3 protein. The table lists about 7,300 distinct CDR3 sequences, 15% to 20% of them singletons. Time point given: sample taken at primary tumor resection. In each case, whole RNA from tumor, nontumor lung or frozen PBMC was sequenced unsorted. The source was PBMCs, collected at surgery. The receptor source for this set is a female donor with early-stage non-small cell lung cancer.

V and J are TRBV25-1 and TRBJ2-7; unclear D gene. The germline V and J ends were trimmed by 4 bases and 1 base, with 5 bases remaining between them. In germline, CDR1 is MGHDK, CDR2 SYGVNS. The CDR3 consists of 12 residues. CDR3 residues: CASSAGSYEQYV. The CDR3 DNA follows: TGTGCCAGCAGTGCTGGATCCTACGAGCAGTACGTC.

As DNA, the CDR3 is TGTGCCACCAGTGATTTGACCCGGGCAGATACGCAGTATTTT. Translation: CATSDLTRADTQYF. The V gene is TRBV24-1, the J gene TRBJ2-3; no reliable D call. The CDR3 is 14 residues long. In germline, CDR1 is KGHDR, CDR2 SFDVKD. V lost 0 bases to trimming and J lost 4 bases, with 7 bases between them.

The table lists this clonotype with many counts. The V gene is TRBV19, the J gene TRBJ1-1, with D uncertain. The germline V gene encodes CDR1 LNHDA and CDR2 SQIVND (reference sequence). The V end lost 7 bases, the J end lost 0 bases, and 12 bases lay between the germline ends. The CDR3 runs 14 residues. CDR3 residues: CASMFRGMNTEAFF. The CDR3 DNA sequence: TGTGCCAGTATGTTCCGAGGCATGAACACTGAAGCTTTCTTT. The variable domain in full, completed from reference TRBV19 and TRBJ1-1, reads DGGITQSPKYLFRKEGQNVTLSCEQNLNHDAMYWYRQDPGQGLRLIYYSQIVNDFQKGDIAEGYSVSREKKESFPLTVTSAQKNPTAFYLCASMFRGMNTEAFFGQGTRLTVV.

The chain has TRBV2 and TRBJ1-5, with D unclear. Germline V CDR1 and CDR2: SNHLY, FYNNEI. The CDR3 is made up of 13 amino acids. Trimming removed 4 bases at V and 10 bases at J, with 14 bases between. The CDR3 loop is CASSVNTGGPQHF. CDR3 DNA sequence: TGTGCCAGCAGTGTTAACACCGGTGGTCCCCAGCATTTT.

This clonotype was counted between two and nine times. This sequence joins TRBV7-8 and TRBJ2-2; 8 bases align to TRBD1. Germline V lookup: CDR1 SGHVS, CDR2 FQNEAQ. The CDR3 spans 17 residues. The V segment lost 1 base and the J segment 1 base; nucleotides outside the gene matches: 5. The chain's CDR3 is CASSLGSGQGNTGELFF. For the CDR3, the DNA is TGTGCCAGCAGCTTAGGTTCAGGACAGGGGAACACCGGGGAGCTGTTTTTT.